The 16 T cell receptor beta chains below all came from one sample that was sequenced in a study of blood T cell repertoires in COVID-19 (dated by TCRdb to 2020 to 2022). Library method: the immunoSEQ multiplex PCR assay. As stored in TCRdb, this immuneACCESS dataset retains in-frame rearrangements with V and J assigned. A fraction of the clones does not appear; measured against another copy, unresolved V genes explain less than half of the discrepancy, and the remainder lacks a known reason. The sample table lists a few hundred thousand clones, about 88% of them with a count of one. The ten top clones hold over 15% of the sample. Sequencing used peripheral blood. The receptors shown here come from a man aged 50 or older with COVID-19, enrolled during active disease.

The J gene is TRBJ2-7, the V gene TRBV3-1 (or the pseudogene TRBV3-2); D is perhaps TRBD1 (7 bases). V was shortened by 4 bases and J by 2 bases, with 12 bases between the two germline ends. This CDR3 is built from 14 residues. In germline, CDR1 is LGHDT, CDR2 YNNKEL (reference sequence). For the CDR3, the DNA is TGTGCCAGCAGCCCCGGAGGGGGCCCCTACGAGCAGTACTTC. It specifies CASSPGGGPYEQYF.

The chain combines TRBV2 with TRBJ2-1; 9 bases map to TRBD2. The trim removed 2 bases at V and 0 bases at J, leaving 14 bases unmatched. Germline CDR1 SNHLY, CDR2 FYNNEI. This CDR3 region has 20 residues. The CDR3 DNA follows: TGTGCCAGCAGTGAATGGGTAGCGGGAGAATACCCTAGCTCCTACAATGAGCAGTTCTTC. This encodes CASSEWVAGEYPSSYNEQFF.

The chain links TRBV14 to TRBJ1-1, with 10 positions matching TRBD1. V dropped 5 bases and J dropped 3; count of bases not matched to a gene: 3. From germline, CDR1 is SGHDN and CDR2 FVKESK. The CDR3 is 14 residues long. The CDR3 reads CASSFGQGDTEAFF. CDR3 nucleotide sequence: TGTGCCAGCAGCTTCGGACAGGGGGACACTGAAGCTTTCTTT. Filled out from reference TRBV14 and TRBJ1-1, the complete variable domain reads EAGVTQFPSHSVIEKGQTVTLRCDPISGHDNLYWYRRVMGKEIKFLLHFVKESKQDESGMPNNRFLAERTGGTYSTLKVQPAELEDSGVYFCASSFGQGDTEAFFGQGTRLTVV.

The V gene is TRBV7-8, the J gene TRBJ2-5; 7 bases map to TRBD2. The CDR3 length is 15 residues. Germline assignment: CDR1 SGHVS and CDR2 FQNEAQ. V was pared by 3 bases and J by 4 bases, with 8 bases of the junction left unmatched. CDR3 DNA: TGTGCCAGCAGCTTCCGAAGCGGGATCGGAGAGACCCAGTACTTC. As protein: CASSFRSGIGETQYF. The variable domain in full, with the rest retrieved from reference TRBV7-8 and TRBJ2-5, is GAGVSQSPRYKVAKRGQDVALRCDPISGHVSLFWYQQALGQGPEFLTYFQNEAQLDKSGLPSDRFFAERPEGSVSTLKIQRTQQEDSAVYLCASSFRSGIGETQYFGPGTRLLVL.

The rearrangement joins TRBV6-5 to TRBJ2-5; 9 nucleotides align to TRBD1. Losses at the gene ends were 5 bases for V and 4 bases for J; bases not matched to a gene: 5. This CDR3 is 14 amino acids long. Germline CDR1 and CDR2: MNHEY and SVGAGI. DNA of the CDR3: TGTGCCAGCAGTAGGGACAGGGTTTCAGAGACCCAGTACTTC. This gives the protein CASSRDRVSETQYF.

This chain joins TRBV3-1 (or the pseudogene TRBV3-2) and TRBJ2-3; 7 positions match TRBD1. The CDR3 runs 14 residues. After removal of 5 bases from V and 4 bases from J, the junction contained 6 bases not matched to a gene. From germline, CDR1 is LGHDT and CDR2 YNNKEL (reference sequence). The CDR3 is CASSIRQGPDTQYF. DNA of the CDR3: TGTGCCAGCAGCATCCGACAGGGACCAGATACGCAGTATTTT.

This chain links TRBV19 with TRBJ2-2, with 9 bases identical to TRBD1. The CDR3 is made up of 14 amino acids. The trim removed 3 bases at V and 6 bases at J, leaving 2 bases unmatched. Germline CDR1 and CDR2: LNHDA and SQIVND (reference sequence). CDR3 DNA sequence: TGTGCCAGTAGTATGAACAGGGGGCCCGGGGAGCTGTTTTTT. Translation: CASSMNRGPGELFF.

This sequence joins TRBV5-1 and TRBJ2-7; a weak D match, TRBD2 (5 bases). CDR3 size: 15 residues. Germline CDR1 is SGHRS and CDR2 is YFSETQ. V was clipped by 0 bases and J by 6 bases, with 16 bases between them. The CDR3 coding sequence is TGCGCCAGCAGCTTGGCGCGAGCAGGAGGACCCGAGCAGTACTTC. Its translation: CASSLARAGGPEQYF.

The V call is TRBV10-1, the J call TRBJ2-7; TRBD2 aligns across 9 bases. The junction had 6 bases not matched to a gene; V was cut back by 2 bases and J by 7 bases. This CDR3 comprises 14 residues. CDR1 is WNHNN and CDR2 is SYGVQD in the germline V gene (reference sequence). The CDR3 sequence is CASSEGSGSREQYF. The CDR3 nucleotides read TGCGCCAGCAGTGAGGGTAGCGGGAGCCGAGAGCAGTACTTC.

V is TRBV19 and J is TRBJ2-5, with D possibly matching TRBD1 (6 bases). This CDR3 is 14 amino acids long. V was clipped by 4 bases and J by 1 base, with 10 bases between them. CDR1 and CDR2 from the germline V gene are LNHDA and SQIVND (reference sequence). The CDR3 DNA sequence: TGTGCCAGTAGTACCTCGGACAGCCAAGAGACCCAGTACTTC. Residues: CASSTSDSQETQYF. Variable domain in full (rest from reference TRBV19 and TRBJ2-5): DGGITQSPKYLFRKEGQNVTLSCEQNLNHDAMYWYRQDPGQGLRLIYYSQIVNDFQKGDIAEGYSVSREKKESFPLTVTSAQKNPTAFYLCASSTSDSQETQYFGPGTRLLVL.

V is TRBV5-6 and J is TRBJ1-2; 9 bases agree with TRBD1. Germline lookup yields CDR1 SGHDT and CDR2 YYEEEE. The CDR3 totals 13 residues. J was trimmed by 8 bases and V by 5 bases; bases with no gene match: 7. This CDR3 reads CASRKTGGGGYTF. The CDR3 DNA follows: TGTGCCAGCAGAAAGACAGGGGGAGGCGGCTACACCTTC.

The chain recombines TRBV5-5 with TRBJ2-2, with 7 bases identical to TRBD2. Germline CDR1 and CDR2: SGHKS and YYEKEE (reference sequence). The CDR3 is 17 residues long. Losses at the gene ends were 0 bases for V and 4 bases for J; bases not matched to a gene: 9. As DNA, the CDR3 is TGTGCCAGCAGCTTGGATCTAGCGGTGGCGAGCACCGGGGAGCTGTTTTTT. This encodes CASSLDLAVASTGELFF.

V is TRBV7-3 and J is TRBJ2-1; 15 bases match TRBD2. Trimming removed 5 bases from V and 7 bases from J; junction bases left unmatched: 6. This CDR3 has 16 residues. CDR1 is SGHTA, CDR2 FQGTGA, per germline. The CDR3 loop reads CASSPKGTSGGNEQFF. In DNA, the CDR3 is TGTGCCAGCAGCCCCAAGGGGACTAGCGGGGGGAATGAGCAGTTCTTC.

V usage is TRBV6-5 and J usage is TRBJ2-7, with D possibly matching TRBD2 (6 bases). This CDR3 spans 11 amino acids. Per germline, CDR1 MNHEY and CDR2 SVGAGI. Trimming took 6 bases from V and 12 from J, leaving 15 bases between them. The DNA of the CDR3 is TGTGCCAGCAGCCCCGGGACTCTCCTGTACTTC. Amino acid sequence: CASSPGTLLYF.

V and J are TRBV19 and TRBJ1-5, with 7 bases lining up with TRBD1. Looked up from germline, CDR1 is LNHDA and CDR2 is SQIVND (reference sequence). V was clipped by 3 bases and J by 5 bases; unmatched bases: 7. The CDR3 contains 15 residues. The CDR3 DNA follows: TGTGCCAGTAGTATCGGTGGCAGGGGGGATCAGCCCCAGCATTTT. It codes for CASSIGGRGDQPQHF.

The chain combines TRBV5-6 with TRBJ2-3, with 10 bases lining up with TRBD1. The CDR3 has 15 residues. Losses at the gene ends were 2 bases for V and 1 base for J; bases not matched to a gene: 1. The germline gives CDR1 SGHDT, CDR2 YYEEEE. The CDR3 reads CASSFGTGGTDTQYF. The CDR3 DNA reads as TGTGCCAGCAGCTTCGGGACAGGGGGCACAGATACGCAGTATTTT.